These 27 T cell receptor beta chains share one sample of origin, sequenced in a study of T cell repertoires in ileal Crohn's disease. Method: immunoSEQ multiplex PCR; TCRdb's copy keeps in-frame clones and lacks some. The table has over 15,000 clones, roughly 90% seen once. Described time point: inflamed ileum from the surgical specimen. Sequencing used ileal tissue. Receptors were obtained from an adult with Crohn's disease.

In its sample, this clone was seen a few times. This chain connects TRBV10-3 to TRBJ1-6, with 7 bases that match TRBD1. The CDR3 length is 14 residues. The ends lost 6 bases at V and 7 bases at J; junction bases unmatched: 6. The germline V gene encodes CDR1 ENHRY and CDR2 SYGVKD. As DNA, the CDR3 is TGTGCCATCAGCAACAGGGGTAGGAATTCACCCCTCCACTTT. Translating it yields CAISNRGRNSPLHF.

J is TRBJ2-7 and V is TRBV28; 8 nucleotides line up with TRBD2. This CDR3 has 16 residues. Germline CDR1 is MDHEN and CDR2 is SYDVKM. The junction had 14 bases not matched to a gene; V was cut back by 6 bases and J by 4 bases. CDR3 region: CASRPFPGLGRYEQYF. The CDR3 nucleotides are TGTGCCAGCAGGCCCTTCCCGGGACTAGGTCGGTACGAGCAGTACTTC.

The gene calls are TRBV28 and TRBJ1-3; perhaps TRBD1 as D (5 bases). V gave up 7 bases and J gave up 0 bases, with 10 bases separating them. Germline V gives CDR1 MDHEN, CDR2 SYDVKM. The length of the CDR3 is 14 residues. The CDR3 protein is CASNSGYSGNTIYF. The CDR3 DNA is TGTGCCAGCAACTCAGGGTACTCTGGAAACACCATATATTTT.

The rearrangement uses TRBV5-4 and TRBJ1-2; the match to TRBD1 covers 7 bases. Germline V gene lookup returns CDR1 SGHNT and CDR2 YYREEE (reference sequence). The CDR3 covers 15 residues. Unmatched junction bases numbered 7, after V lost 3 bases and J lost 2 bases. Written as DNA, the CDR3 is TGTGCCAGCAGCTATTCGACAGGGAGGAACTATGGCTACACCTTC. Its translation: CASSYSTGRNYGYTF.

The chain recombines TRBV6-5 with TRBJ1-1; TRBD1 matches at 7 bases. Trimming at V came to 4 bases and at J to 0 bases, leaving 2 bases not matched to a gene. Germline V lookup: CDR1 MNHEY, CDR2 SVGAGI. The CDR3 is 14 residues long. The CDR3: CASSSGTVNTEAFF. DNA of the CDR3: TGTGCCAGCAGTTCCGGGACAGTGAACACTGAAGCTTTCTTT.

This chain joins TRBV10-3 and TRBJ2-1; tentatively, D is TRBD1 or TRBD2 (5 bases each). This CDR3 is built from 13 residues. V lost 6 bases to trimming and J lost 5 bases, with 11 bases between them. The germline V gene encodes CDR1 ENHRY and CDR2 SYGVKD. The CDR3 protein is CAIRPGSHNEQFF. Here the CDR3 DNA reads TGTGCCATCAGGCCAGGGAGCCACAATGAGCAGTTCTTC.

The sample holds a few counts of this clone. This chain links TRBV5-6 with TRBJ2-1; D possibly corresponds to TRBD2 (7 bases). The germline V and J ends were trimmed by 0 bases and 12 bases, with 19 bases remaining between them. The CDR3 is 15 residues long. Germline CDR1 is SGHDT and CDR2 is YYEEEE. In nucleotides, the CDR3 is TGTGCCAGCAGCTTGGAAGGACGGGGGGCTAGCGTGCAGTTCTTC. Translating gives CASSLEGRGASVQFF. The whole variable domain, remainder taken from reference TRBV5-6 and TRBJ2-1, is DAGVTQSPTHLIKTRGQQVTLRCSPKSGHDTVSWYQQALGQGPQFIFQYYEEEERQRGNFPDRFSGHQFPNYSSELNVNALLLGDSALYLCASSLEGRGASVQFFGPGTRLTVL.

The DNA for the CDR3 is TGTGCCAGTAGTATAACGACAGGAGCTTACTCTGGAAACACCATATATTTT. Translation gives CASSITTGAYSGNTIYF. V is TRBV19 and J is TRBJ1-3, with TRBD1 as a possible D gene (6 bases). Germline V lookup: CDR1 LNHDA, CDR2 SQIVND (reference sequence). V was shortened by 2 bases and J by 0 bases, with 14 bases between the two germline ends. The CDR3 length is 17 residues.

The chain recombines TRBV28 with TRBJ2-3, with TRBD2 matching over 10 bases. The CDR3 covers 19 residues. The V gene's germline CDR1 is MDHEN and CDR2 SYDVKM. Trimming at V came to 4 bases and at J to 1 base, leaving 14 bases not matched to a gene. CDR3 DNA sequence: TGTGCCAGCAGTTCGAATGGAGCGGGGGGGCCCATTGGCACAGATACGCAGTATTTT. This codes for CASSSNGAGGPIGTDTQYF.

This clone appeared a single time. The CDR3 reads CASTTQGTVGYTF. CDR3 bases: TGTGCCAGCACTACACAGGGTACGGTTGGCTACACCTTC. This chain connects TRBV6-5 to TRBJ1-2; D might be TRBD1 (6 bases). The CDR3 spans 13 residues. Germline V gene sequence: CDR1 MNHEY, CDR2 SVGAGI. The V end was cut by 7 bases, the J end by 7 bases, with 16 bases between.

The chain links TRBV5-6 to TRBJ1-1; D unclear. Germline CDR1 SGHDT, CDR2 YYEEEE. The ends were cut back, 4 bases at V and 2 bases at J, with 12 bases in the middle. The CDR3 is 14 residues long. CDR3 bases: TGTGCCAGCAGCCGGGTCGATGAAAACACTGAAGCTTTCTTT. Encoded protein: CASSRVDENTEAFF. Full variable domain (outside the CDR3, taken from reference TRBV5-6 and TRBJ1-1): DAGVTQSPTHLIKTRGQQVTLRCSPKSGHDTVSWYQQALGQGPQFIFQYYEEEERQRGNFPDRFSGHQFPNYSSELNVNALLLGDSALYLCASSRVDENTEAFFGQGTRLTVV.

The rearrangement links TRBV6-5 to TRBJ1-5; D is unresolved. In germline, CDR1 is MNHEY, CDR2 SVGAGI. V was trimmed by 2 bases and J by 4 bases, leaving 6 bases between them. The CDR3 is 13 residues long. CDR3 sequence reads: CASSYGRNQPQHF. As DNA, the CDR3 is TGTGCCAGCAGTTACGGGAGAAATCAGCCCCAGCATTTT.

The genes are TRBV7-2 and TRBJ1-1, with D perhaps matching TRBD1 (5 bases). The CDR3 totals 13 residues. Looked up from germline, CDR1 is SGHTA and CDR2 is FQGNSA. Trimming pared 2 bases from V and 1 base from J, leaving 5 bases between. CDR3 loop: CASSLQGNTEAFF. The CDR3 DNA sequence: TGTGCCAGCAGCTTACAGGGGAACACTGAAGCTTTCTTT.

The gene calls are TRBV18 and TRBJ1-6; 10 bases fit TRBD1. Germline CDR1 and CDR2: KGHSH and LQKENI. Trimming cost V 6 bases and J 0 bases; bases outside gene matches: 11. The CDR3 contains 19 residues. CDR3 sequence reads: CASSSTGGGPSSYNSPLHF. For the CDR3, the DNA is TGTGCCAGCTCGTCGACAGGGGGCGGTCCCTCCTCCTATAATTCACCCCTCCACTTT.

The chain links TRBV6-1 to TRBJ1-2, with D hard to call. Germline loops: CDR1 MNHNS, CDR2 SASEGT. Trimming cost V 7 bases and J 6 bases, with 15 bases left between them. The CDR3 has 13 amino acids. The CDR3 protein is CASTPDESNGYTF. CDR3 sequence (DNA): TGTGCCAGCACCCCGGACGAAAGTAATGGCTACACCTTC.

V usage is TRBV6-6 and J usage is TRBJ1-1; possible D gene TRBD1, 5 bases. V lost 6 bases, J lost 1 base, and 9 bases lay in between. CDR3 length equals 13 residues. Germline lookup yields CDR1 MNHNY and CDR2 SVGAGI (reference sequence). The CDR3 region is CASRTDSNTEAFF. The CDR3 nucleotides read TGTGCCAGCAGGACAGATTCGAACACTGAAGCTTTCTTT.

Here the CDR3 reads CASSVEGETGELFF. CDR3 coding DNA: TGTGCCAGCAGCGTAGAAGGGGAAACCGGGGAGCTGTTTTTT. The rearrangement joins TRBV9 to TRBJ2-2; perhaps TRBD1 as D (5 bases). This CDR3 spans 14 amino acids. The ends were cut back, 0 bases at V and 5 bases at J, with 8 bases in the middle. Per the germline V gene, CDR1 is SGDLS and CDR2 is YYNGEE.

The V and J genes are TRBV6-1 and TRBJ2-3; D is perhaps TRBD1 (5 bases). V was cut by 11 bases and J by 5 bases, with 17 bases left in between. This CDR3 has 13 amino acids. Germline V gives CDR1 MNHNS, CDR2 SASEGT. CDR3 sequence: CAAKRTQVDTQYF. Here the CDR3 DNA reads TGTGCCGCAAAGAGGACACAAGTAGATACGCAGTATTTT.

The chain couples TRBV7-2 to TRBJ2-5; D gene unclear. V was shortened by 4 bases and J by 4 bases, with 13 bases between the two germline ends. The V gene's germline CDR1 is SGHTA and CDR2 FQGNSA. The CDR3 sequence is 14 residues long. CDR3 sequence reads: CASSYYAPRETQYF. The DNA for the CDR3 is TGTGCCAGCAGCTATTACGCCCCACGAGAGACCCAGTACTTC. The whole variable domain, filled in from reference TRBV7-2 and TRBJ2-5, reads GAGVSQSPSNKVTEKGKDVELRCDPISGHTALYWYRQSLGQGLEFLIYFQGNSAPDKSGLPSDRFSAERTGGSVSTLTIQRTQQEDSAVYLCASSYYAPRETQYFGPGTRLLVL.

The CDR3 sequence is CASRRGQGITEAFF. In DNA form, the CDR3 reads TGTGCCAGCAGACGCGGACAGGGAATCACTGAAGCTTTCTTT. The rearrangement joins TRBV2 to TRBJ1-1, with 8 bases identical to TRBD1. There are 14 residues in the CDR3. V dropped 6 bases and J dropped 4; count of bases not matched to a gene: 7. Germline loops: CDR1 SNHLY, CDR2 FYNNEI. Complete variable domain (other parts from reference TRBV2 and TRBJ1-1): EPEVTQTPSHQVTQMGQEVILRCVPISNHLYFYWYRQILGQKVEFLVSFYNNEISEKSEIFDDQFSVERPDGSNFTLKIRSTKLEDSAMYFCASRRGQGITEAFFGQGTRLTVV.

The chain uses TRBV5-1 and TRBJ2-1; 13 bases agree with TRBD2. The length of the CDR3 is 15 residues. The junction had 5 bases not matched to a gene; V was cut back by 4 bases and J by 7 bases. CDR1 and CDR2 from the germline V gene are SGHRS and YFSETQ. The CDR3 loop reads CASSGWTSGGNEQFF. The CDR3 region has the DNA TGCGCCAGCAGCGGGTGGACTAGCGGGGGAAATGAGCAGTTCTTC.

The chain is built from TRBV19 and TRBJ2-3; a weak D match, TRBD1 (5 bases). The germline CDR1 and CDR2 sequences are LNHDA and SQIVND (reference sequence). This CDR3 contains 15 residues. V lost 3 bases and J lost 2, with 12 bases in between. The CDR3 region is CASSILAGLTDTQYF. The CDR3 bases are TGTGCCAGTAGTATTCTGGCAGGGCTCACAGATACGCAGTATTTT.

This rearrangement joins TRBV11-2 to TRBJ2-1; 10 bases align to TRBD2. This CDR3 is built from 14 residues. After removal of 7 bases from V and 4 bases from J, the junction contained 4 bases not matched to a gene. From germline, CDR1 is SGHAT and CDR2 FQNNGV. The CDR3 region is CASNLAGAYNEQFF. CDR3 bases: TGTGCCAGCAACCTAGCGGGGGCATACAATGAGCAGTTCTTC.

CDR3 loop: CAISESGGGRYNEQFF. The CDR3 DNA reads as TGTGCCATCAGTGAGTCTGGAGGGGGCCGCTACAATGAGCAGTTCTTC. The chain links TRBV10-3 to TRBJ2-1; possible D gene TRBD1, 7 bases. The V gene lost 0 bases and the J gene lost 3 bases, with 12 bases spanning the gap. Germline V lookup: CDR1 ENHRY, CDR2 SYGVKD. The length of the CDR3 is 16 residues.

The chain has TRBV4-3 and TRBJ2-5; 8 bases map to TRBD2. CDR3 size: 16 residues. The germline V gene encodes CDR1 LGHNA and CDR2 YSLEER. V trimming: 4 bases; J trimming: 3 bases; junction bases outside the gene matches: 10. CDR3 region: CASSLTPGLGEETQYF. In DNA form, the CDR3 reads TGCGCCAGCAGCCTTACCCCGGGACTAGGGGAAGAGACCCAGTACTTC.

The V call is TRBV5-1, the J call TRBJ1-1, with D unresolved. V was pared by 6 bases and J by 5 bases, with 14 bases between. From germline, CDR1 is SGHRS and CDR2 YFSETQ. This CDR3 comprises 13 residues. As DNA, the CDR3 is TGCGCCAGCACCACGGGCGGACGGACTGAAGCTTTCTTT. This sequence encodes CASTTGGRTEAFF.

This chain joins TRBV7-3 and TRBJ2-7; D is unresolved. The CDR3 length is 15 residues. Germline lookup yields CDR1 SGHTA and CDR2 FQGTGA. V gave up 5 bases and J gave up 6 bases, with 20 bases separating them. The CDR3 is CASSPNPTDPSEQYF. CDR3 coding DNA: TGTGCCAGCAGCCCTAACCCGACGGATCCTAGCGAGCAGTACTTC.